The 7 T cell receptor beta chains in this list originate from one sample, sequenced in a study of circulating tumor DNA in untreated peripheral T-cell lymphoma. Some clones are missing from TCRdb's copy, which holds only in-frame ones; the method was immunoSEQ multiplex PCR. The sample contains 390 or so clones, 85% to 90% of which appear only once. What was sequenced was cell-free DNA from blood serum. The receptors were gathered from a human donor with peripheral T-cell lymphoma.

This chain links TRBV27 with TRBJ1-6; 7 positions agree with TRBD1. Germline V lookup: CDR1 MNHEY, CDR2 SMNVEV (reference sequence). This CDR3 spans 12 amino acids. The V gene end was trimmed by 5 bases and the J gene end by 10 bases; junction bases not matched to a gene: 2. The CDR3 region has the DNA TGTGCCAGCAGTACAGGGGCCTCACCCCTCCACTTT. It encodes CASSTGASPLHF.

This chain links TRBV6-1 with TRBJ1-5, with a possible D match to TRBD1 (5 bases). V was shortened by 4 bases and J by 7 bases, with 14 bases between the two germline ends. CDR1 MNHNS and CDR2 SASEGT come from the germline V gene. The CDR3 is made up of 14 amino acids. CDR3 sequence reads: CASSADGGRQPQHF. The CDR3 nucleotides read TGTGCCAGCAGTGCAGACGGGGGGAGGCAGCCCCAGCATTTT.

The chain has TRBV9 and TRBJ2-7, with 7 bases fitting TRBD1. The ends lost 2 bases at V and 6 bases at J; junction bases unmatched: 8. Germline V CDR1 and CDR2: SGDLS, YYNGEE. The CDR3 contains 14 residues. The CDR3 reads CASSVETGYGEQYF. CDR3 in DNA: TGTGCCAGCAGCGTCGAGACAGGGTATGGCGAGCAGTACTTC.

The chain uses TRBV2 and TRBJ1-3, with no clear D. The CDR3 is made up of 15 amino acids. V lost 5 bases, J lost 0 bases, and 11 bases lay in between. Germline CDR1 and CDR2: SNHLY and FYNNEI. In DNA, the CDR3 is TGTGCCAGCAGTTTCGGACCAGCCTCTGGAAACACCATATATTTT. It specifies CASSFGPASGNTIYF.

This clone has just a few counts. The CDR3 reads CASSLAGVRGDTQYF. DNA of the CDR3: TGTGCCAGCAGTTTAGCGGGGGTACGAGGAGATACGCAGTATTTT. The chain recombines TRBV28 with TRBJ2-3; 7 bases match TRBD2. The CDR3 is made up of 15 amino acids. CDR1 is MDHEN, CDR2 SYDVKM, per germline. V lost 2 bases and J lost 5; bases outside the gene matches: 7.

This clone was seen just once. The chain's CDR3 is CASSSPTSGVGNEQFF. In nucleotides, the CDR3 is TGTGCCAGCAGCTCGCCCACTAGCGGGGTGGGCAATGAGCAGTTCTTC. This chain connects TRBV7-3 to TRBJ2-1; 10 bases are shared with TRBD2. This CDR3 contains 16 residues. The V segment lost 4 bases and the J segment 6 bases; nucleotides outside the gene matches: 9. Per the germline V gene, CDR1 is SGHTA and CDR2 is FQGTGA. Based on the CDR3 plus reference TRBV7-3 and TRBJ2-1, the full variable domain is GAGVSQTPSNKVTEKGKYVELRCDPISGHTALYWYRQSLGQGPEFLIYFQGTGAADDSGLPNDRFFAVRPEGSVSTLKIQRTERGDSAVYLCASSSPTSGVGNEQFFGPGTRLTVL.

The chain uses TRBV29-1 and TRBJ1-5, with 9 nucleotides matching TRBD1. Per germline, CDR1 SQVTM and CDR2 ANQGSEA. The length of the CDR3 is 15 residues. J gave up 3 bases and V 6 bases, and 9 bases lay outside the gene matches. The CDR3 reads CSVGGDREDNQPQHF. DNA of the CDR3: TGCAGCGTCGGGGGGGACAGGGAAGACAATCAGCCCCAGCATTTT.